This TCR beta chain was obtained from a study of blood T cell repertoires in COVID-19. Per the germline V gene, CDR1 is MDHEN and CDR2 is SYDVKM. The V and J ends lost 6 bases and 2 bases respectively, with 14 bases between them. The CDR3 length is 14 residues. Authors' data handling: Amplified reference gene primers provided the basis for estimating nucleated cell counts. TCRdb's table, derived via immunoSEQ multiplex PCR, lists solely in-frame clones and lacks some. D and trimming come from the DNA, and the V and J calls and clone size come from that table. The table shows around 270,000 clones, with more than 85% occurring only once.

The sequencing sample was made of peripheral blood. The receptor was isolated from a man aged 35 to 55 with acute or convalescent COVID-19. The chain recombines TRBV28 with TRBJ2-7; maybe TRBD2 (6 bases). CDR3 region: CASRRAGGTYEQYF. In nucleotides, the CDR3 is TGTGCCAGCAGAAGGGCGGGCGGGACCTACGAGCAGTACTTC.